The 8 T cell receptor beta chains below all came from one sample that was sequenced in a study of T cell responses to AZD1222 COVID-19 vaccine. Sequenced by immunoSEQ multiplex PCR; TCRdb stores in-frame clones only, minus some. The sample yields some 190,000 clones, less than 95% seen once. The sample here was peripheral blood, taken 28 days after the second dose of the MenACWY control vaccine. The origin of the receptors is an adult who received the MenACWY meningococcal vaccine as a control.

This chain joins TRBV28 and TRBJ2-7, with 8 bases that match TRBD2. The CDR3 runs 15 residues. The V gene end was trimmed by 5 bases and the J gene end by 4 bases; junction bases not matched to a gene: 10. Germline V gene data show CDR1 as MDHEN and CDR2 as SYDVKM. The CDR3 coding sequence is TGTGCCAGCAGTACCTCGGGGGGGTCAAGGTACGAGCAGTACTTC. Translating it yields CASSTSGGSRYEQYF.

The V gene is TRBV6-5, the J gene TRBJ1-2; maybe TRBD1 (5 bases). This CDR3 spans 13 amino acids. Germline loops: CDR1 MNHEY, CDR2 SVGAGI. The V end lost 6 bases, the J end lost 4 bases, and 12 bases lay between the germline ends. The CDR3 here is CASSTPTGYGYTF. CDR3 nucleotide sequence: TGTGCCAGCAGCACCCCAACAGGCTATGGCTACACCTTC.

The V gene is TRBV27, the J gene TRBJ2-7, with 8 bases aligning to TRBD2. The CDR3 consists of 16 residues. Germline-derived CDR1 and CDR2 are MNHEY and SMNVEV (reference sequence). V lost 3 bases, J lost 4 bases, and 11 bases stayed unmatched. CDR3 sequence reads: CASSLTGGPVGYEQYF. CDR3 in DNA: TGTGCCAGCAGTTTGACGGGGGGGCCGGTCGGGTACGAGCAGTACTTC.

This clone appeared a single time. The chain is built from TRBV2 and TRBJ1-2; D may be TRBD1 (5 bases). Trimming pared 3 bases from V and 8 bases from J, leaving 13 bases between. Germline V gene sequence: CDR1 SNHLY, CDR2 FYNNEI. This CDR3 comprises 13 residues. CDR3 coding DNA: TGTGCCAGCAGTGAGGGGACTGCCGAGGGCTACACCTTC. Translation gives CASSEGTAEGYTF.

J is TRBJ2-5 and V is TRBV21-1; TRBD1 is taken as the D call from the table, unchecked against the DNA. TRBV21-1 constitutes a pseudogene. CDR3 length: 15 residues. The CDR3, as DNA: TGTGCCAGCAGCAAAGGAGGGGGCGATAGGGAGACCCAGTACTTC. Translation gives CASSKGGGDRETQYF.

The chain has TRBV10-3 and TRBJ2-7; the match to TRBD2 covers 12 bases. The CDR3 has 16 amino acids. J lost 10 bases, V lost 10 bases, and 20 bases had no gene match. The germline CDR1 and CDR2 sequences are ENHRY and SYGVKD. The CDR3 here is CATAEVLAGGQGPQYF. CDR3 sequence (DNA): TGTGCCACCGCGGAGGTCCTAGCGGGAGGGCAAGGGCCCCAGTACTTC.

This clone has only one observation. This sequence joins TRBV5-1 and TRBJ2-2; D might be TRBD2 (6 bases). The CDR3 runs 17 residues. Germline values: CDR1 SGHRS, CDR2 YFSETQ. V was pared by 1 base and J by 1 base, with 14 bases between. The CDR3 sequence: CASSLLGGTENTGELFF. The CDR3 coding sequence is TGCGCCAGCAGCTTGCTTGGGGGGACGGAGAACACCGGGGAGCTGTTTTTT. The whole variable domain, filled in from reference TRBV5-1 and TRBJ2-2, reads KAGVTQTPRYLIKTRGQQVTLSCSPISGHRSVSWYQQTPGQGLQFLFEYFSETQRNKGNFPGRFSGRQFSNSRSEMNVSTLELGDSALYLCASSLLGGTENTGELFFGEGSRLTVL.

The chain couples TRBV6-5 to TRBJ2-7; the D gene is possibly TRBD1 (5 bases). V dropped 6 bases and J dropped 0 bases, with 12 bases sitting between them. The CDR3 runs 14 residues. Germline loops: CDR1 MNHEY, CDR2 SVGAGI. The CDR3, as DNA: TGTGCCAGCAGAGCAGGGATCGGCTCCTACGAGCAGTACTTC. It encodes CASRAGIGSYEQYF.